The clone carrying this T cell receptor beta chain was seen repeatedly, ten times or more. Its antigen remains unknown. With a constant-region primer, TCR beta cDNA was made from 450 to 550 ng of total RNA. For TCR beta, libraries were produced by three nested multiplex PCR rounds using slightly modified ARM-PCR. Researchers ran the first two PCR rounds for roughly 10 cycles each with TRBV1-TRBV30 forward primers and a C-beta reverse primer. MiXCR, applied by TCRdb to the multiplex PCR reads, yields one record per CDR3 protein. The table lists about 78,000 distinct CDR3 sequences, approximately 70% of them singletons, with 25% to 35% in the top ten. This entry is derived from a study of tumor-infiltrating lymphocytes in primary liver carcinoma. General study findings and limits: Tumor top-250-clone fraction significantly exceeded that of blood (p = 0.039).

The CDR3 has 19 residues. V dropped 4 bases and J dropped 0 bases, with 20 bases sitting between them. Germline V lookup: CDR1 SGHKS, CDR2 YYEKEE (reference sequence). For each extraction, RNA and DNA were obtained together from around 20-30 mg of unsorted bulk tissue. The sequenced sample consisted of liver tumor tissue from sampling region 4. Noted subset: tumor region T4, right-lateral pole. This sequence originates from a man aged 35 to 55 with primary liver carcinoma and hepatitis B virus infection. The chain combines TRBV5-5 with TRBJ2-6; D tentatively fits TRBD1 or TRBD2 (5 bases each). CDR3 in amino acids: CASSTRGGSLNSGANVLTF. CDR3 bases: TGTGCCAGCAGCACACGGGGCGGGTCTCTGAACTCTGGGGCCAACGTCCTGACTTTC. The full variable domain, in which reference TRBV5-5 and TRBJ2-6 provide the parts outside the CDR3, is DAGVTQSPTHLIKTRGQQVTLRCSPISGHKSVSWYQQVLGQGPQFIFQYYEKEERGRGNFPDRFSARQFPNYSSELNVNALLLGDSALYLCASSTRGGSLNSGANVLTFGAGSRLTVL.